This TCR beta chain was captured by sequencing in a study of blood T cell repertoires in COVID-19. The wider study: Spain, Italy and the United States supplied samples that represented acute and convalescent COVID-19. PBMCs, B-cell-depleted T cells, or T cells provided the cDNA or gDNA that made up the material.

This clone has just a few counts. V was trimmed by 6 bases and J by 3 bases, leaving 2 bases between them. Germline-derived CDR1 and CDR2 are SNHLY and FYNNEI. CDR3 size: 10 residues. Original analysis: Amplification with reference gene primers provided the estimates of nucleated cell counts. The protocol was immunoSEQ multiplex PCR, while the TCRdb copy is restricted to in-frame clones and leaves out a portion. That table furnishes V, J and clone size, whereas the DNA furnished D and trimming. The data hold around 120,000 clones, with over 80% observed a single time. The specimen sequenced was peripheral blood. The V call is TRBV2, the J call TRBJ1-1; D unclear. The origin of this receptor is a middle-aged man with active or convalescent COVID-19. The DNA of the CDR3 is TGTGCCAGCAGCTACACTGAAGCTTTCTTT. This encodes CASSYTEAFF.